This T cell receptor beta chain came from a study of T cell changes during pregnancy in multiple sclerosis. Trimming pared 8 bases from V and 7 bases from J, leaving 12 bases between. This CDR3 is built from 12 residues. Germline CDR1 is LNHDA and CDR2 is SQIVND (reference sequence). Clones were read by immunoSEQ multiplex PCR, and TCRdb kept only the in-frame ones, dropping some. The table has around 52,000 clones, just under 90% seen once; the top ten hold approximately 5%. Sequenced input: peripheral blood from another person, used as feeder cells. The clonotype was recovered from a human donor whose cells served as feeder cells for cultures in a pregnancy study. V usage is TRBV19 and J usage is TRBJ1-3; possible D gene TRBD1, 6 bases. The CDR3 sequence: CASGGRENTIYF. The DNA of the CDR3 is TGTGCCAGTGGGGGCAGGGAGAACACCATATATTTT.